The entry below gives a single TCR beta chain sequence along with its context. Its specificity is unknown. This specimen comes from a study of monozygotic twins with inflammatory bowel disease. General observations from the study: Subtypes among T cells remained indistinguishable. Limited statistical power may explain no repertoire similarity difference between concordant and discordant twins.

In germline, CDR1 is MDHEN, CDR2 SYDVKM. The CDR3 is 12 residues long. The authors ran two nested PCRs of about 15 and 9 cycles on TCRalpha and TCRbeta cDNA. With the 5' RACE reads reprocessed, TCRdb shows one record per CDR3 protein and no DNA. The listing contains about 350,000 distinct CDR3 sequences. This sequence was found in a human donor with ulcerative colitis or Crohn's disease, or a healthy co-twin of an affected twin (not recorded which). V is TRBV28 and J is TRBJ2-7; TCRdb names TRBD1, which stays unverified in the absence of DNA. The sequenced sample was blood. This CDR3 is CASRQTGYEQYF.